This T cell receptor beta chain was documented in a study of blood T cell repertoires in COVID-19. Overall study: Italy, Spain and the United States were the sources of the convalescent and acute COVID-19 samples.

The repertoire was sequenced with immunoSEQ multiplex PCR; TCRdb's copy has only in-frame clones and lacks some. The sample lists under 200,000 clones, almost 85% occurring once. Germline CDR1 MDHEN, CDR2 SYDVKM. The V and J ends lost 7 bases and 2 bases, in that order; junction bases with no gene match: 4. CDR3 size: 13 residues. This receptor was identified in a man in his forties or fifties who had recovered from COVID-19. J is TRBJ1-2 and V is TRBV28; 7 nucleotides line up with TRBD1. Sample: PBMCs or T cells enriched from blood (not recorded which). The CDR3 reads CASNRGANYGYTF. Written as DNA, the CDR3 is TGTGCCAGCAACAGGGGAGCGAACTATGGCTACACCTTC.